A single sample is the source of the 10 T cell receptor beta chains below, sequenced in a study of identical twins. Using its own MiXCR run on the 5' RACE reads, TCRdb lists one record per CDR3 protein. The table includes about 810,000 distinct CDR3 sequences, around 12% detected once. This sample also appeared in a second study, on yellow fever vaccine responses in identical twins.

The material sequenced was PBMCs. The origin of the receptors is a woman under 30 in good health.

This clonotype showed up just a few times. The rearrangement uses TRBV10-3 and TRBJ2-5, with D uncertain. Germline CDR1 ENHRY, CDR2 SYGVKD. The CDR3 consists of 13 residues. With 3 bases removed from V and 3 bases from J, the gap between germline ends came to 8 bases. CDR3 region: CAISESVKETQYF. The CDR3 DNA reads as TGTGCCATCAGTGAATCCGTAAAAGAGACCCAGTACTTC.

This clonotype has just a few counts. This sequence joins TRBV7-8 and TRBJ2-1, with 9 nucleotides matching TRBD1. The CDR3 sequence is 17 residues long. Per germline, CDR1 SGHVS and CDR2 FQNEAQ. V gave up 2 bases and J gave up 2 bases; unmatched junction bases: 7. The CDR3 DNA follows: TGTGCCAGCAGCTTAAGACTGGGACAGGGAGCCTACAATGAGCAGTTCTTC. It yields the protein CASSLRLGQGAYNEQFF.

This clonotype was found a few times. This chain uses TRBV10-3 with TRBJ2-1; tentatively, D is TRBD2 (6 bases). The CDR3 runs to 14 residues. Trimming shortened V by 8 bases and J by 4 bases, and 15 bases separated the two germline ends. Germline V gives CDR1 ENHRY, CDR2 SYGVKD. CDR3 in amino acids: CAIAGLTEYNEQFF. The CDR3 DNA reads as TGTGCCATCGCCGGACTAACGGAATACAATGAGCAGTTCTTC.

A few counts support this clonotype. The chain is built from TRBV5-1 and TRBJ2-7; 8 nucleotides match TRBD1. The CDR3 has 17 amino acids. Germline V gene sequence: CDR1 SGHRS, CDR2 YFSETQ. The V and J ends lost 4 bases and 3 bases, in that order; junction bases with no gene match: 15. The DNA of the CDR3 is TGCGCCAGCAGCCCAGGACAGGGAGACACTCACGTCTACGAGCAGTACTTC. Amino acids: CASSPGQGDTHVYEQYF. The full variable domain, rest sourced from reference TRBV5-1 and TRBJ2-7, is KAGVTQTPRYLIKTRGQQVTLSCSPISGHRSVSWYQQTPGQGLQFLFEYFSETQRNKGNFPGRFSGRQFSNSRSEMNVSTLELGDSALYLCASSPGQGDTHVYEQYFGPGTRLTVT.

This clonotype has at least ten counts. The DNA for the CDR3 is TGTGCCAGCAGTTGGGGGCCAGATACGCAGTATTTT. Protein sequence: CASSWGPDTQYF. The chain links TRBV9 to TRBJ2-3, with D maybe TRBD1 (6 bases). Trimming stripped 5 bases from V and 4 bases from J, with 8 bases between. This CDR3 comprises 12 residues. Germline V gene sequence: CDR1 SGDLS, CDR2 YYNGEE.

The chain links TRBV4-1 to TRBJ2-3; D remains ambiguous. This CDR3 contains 15 residues. Trimming pared 1 base from V and 5 bases from J, leaving 13 bases between. CDR1 is MGHRA, CDR2 YSYEKL, per germline. CDR3: CASSQVGRARDTQYF. In nucleotides, the CDR3 is TGCGCCAGCAGCCAAGTCGGTAGGGCCCGAGATACGCAGTATTTT.

This chain uses TRBV7-9 with TRBJ2-5, with D unresolved. CDR1 and CDR2 from the germline V gene are SEHNR and FQNEAQ (reference sequence). This CDR3 is 13 amino acids long. The germline V and J ends were trimmed by 2 bases and 2 bases, with 6 bases remaining between them. This CDR3 is CASSLPAQETQYF. In nucleotides, the CDR3 is TGTGCCAGCAGCTTACCAGCTCAAGAGACCCAGTACTTC.

In its sample, this clonotype was seen a few times. The V call is TRBV2, the J call TRBJ1-1, with D perhaps TRBD1 (5 bases). Germline CDR1 reads SNHLY; CDR2 reads FYNNEI. V gave up 4 bases and J gave up 1 base, with 10 bases separating them. This CDR3 has 14 amino acids. The CDR3 is CASSARQRNTEAFF. The CDR3 nucleotides are TGTGCCAGCAGTGCGCGACAGAGGAACACTGAAGCTTTCTTT.

This clonotype has just a few counts. The DNA of the CDR3 is TGTGCCAGCAGCTTAGCGCAACAAAACTATGGCTACACCTTC. Translated: CASSLAQQNYGYTF. The chain joins TRBV7-8 to TRBJ1-2; D call uncertain. CDR3 length: 14 residues. The germline V gene encodes CDR1 SGHVS and CDR2 FQNEAQ. The germline V and J ends were trimmed by 0 bases and 2 bases, with 7 bases remaining between them.

This clonotype showed up just a few times. This rearrangement joins TRBV12-3 or TRBV12-4 to TRBJ1-3; D gene unclear. The ends were cut back, 8 bases at V and 2 bases at J, with 13 bases in the middle. The CDR3 extends over 14 amino acids. The CDR3 region has the DNA TGTGCCAGCTCCATGACGGGCGCTGGAAACACCATATATTTT. Protein: CASSMTGAGNTIYF.